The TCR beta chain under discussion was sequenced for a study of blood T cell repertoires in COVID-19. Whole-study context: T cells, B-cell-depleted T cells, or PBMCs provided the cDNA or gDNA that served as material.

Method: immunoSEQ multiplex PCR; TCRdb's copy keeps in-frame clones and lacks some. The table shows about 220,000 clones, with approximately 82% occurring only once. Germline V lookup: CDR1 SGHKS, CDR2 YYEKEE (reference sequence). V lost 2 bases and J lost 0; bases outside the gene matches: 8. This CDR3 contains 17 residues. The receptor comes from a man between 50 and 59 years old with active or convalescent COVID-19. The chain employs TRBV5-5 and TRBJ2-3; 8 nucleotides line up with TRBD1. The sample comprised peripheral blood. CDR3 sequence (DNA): TGTGCCAGCAGCTTCACCGGGACAGGAATTAGCACAGATACGCAGTATTTT. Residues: CASSFTGTGISTDTQYF.